The 27 T cell receptor beta chains given below trace back to one sample, sequenced in a study of response to subunit inactivated influenza vaccine. TCRdb re-derived calls from the RT-PCR reads in MiXCR, one entry per CDR3 protein. The table has 400,000 to 550,000 distinct CDR3 sequences, 25% seen once; the top ten hold 1.5% to 2%. Sample: CD4+ T cells sorted from PBMCs, taken more than 4 days after vaccination. The receptors come from a man between 50 and 59 years old who received an inactivated influenza vaccine.

V is TRBV20-1 and J is TRBJ2-1; 11 nucleotides agree with TRBD2. V gave up 0 bases and J gave up 6 bases; unmatched junction bases: 7. The CDR3 totals 16 residues. Germline V gene lookup returns CDR1 DFQATT and CDR2 SNEGSKA (reference sequence). Here the CDR3 reads CSARDLGLAVFNEQFF. The CDR3 nucleotides are TGCAGTGCTAGAGATCTGGGACTAGCGGTATTCAATGAGCAGTTCTTC.

This clonotype appeared a few times. The rearrangement links TRBV20-1 to TRBJ2-3; D might be TRBD1 or TRBD2, each matching 5 bases. The CDR3 spans 16 residues. Trimming removed 6 bases at V and 5 bases at J, with 24 bases between. The germline CDR1 and CDR2 sequences are DFQATT and SNEGSKA (reference sequence). The CDR3 DNA reads as TGCAGTGCCAAAACCGGGACCCCGATTAGAGGAGATACGCAGTATTTT. Translation gives CSAKTGTPIRGDTQYF.

This clonotype came up a few times. The CDR3 DNA is TGTGCCAGCTCTCCCGGACTAGCGGGAGCGATCGAGCAGTACTTC. It specifies CASSPGLAGAIEQYF. The chain has TRBV18 and TRBJ2-7, with 13 bases that match TRBD2. Germline trimming cut 6 bases from V and 6 bases from J; bases unmatched to any gene: 8. The germline V gene has CDR1 KGHSH and CDR2 LQKENI. CDR3 length: 15 residues.

The CDR3 is CASRSSGIYEQYF. Here the CDR3 DNA reads TGTGCCAGCAGGTCGAGTGGGATCTACGAGCAGTACTTC. This chain links TRBV6-2 or TRBV6-3 with TRBJ2-7; D ambiguous. Germline assignment: CDR1 MNHEY and CDR2 SVGEGT. The V gene lost 6 bases and the J gene lost 3 bases, with 12 bases spanning the gap. The CDR3 consists of 13 residues.

The chain is built from TRBV20-1 and TRBJ2-3; 10 positions agree with TRBD2. V lost 0 bases, J lost 5 bases, and 2 bases stayed unmatched. Germline V lookup: CDR1 DFQATT, CDR2 SNEGSKA (reference sequence). The CDR3 runs 14 residues. The CDR3 DNA is TGCAGTGCTAGAGATTTAGCGGGAGGAGATACGCAGTATTTT. It encodes CSARDLAGGDTQYF.

The chain recombines TRBV27 with TRBJ2-1, with 7 bases identical to TRBD1. The CDR3 loop spans 15 amino acids. The J segment lost 3 bases and the V segment lost 3 bases, leaving 5 bases of the junction unmatched. In germline, CDR1 is MNHEY, CDR2 SMNVEV (reference sequence). CDR3: CASSFGQAIYNEQFF. CDR3 DNA sequence: TGTGCCAGCAGTTTCGGACAGGCGATCTACAATGAGCAGTTCTTC.

The J gene is TRBJ2-5, the V gene TRBV7-9; D is perhaps TRBD1 or TRBD2 (6 bases each). Germline loops: CDR1 SEHNR, CDR2 FQNEAQ (reference sequence). V was cut by 4 bases and J by 4 bases, with 13 bases left in between. This CDR3 comprises 14 residues. The CDR3 loop is CASSSLGGLETQYF. For the CDR3, the DNA is TGTGCCAGCAGCTCTTTAGGGGGGTTAGAGACCCAGTACTTC.

The chain employs TRBV20-1 and TRBJ2-1; 9 nucleotides match TRBD2. With 4 bases clipped from V and 3 bases from J, the junction kept 13 bases outside the gene matches. The germline CDR1 and CDR2 sequences are DFQATT and SNEGSKA (reference sequence). The CDR3 is 17 amino acids. This chain's CDR3 is CSATSPRSGGGYNEQFF. Written as DNA, the CDR3 is TGCAGTGCTACCTCCCCCCGTAGCGGGGGAGGCTACAATGAGCAGTTCTTC.

In its sample, this clonotype was seen a few times. The CDR3 spells CASSPVSRSQETQYF. The CDR3 DNA reads TGTGCCAGCAGCCCGGTCAGCCGAAGTCAGGAGACCCAGTACTTC. The genes are TRBV5-6 and TRBJ2-5; D gene ambiguous. CDR3 length: 15 amino acids. Germline V gene data show CDR1 as SGHDT and CDR2 as YYEEEE. With 4 bases removed from V and 5 bases from J, the gap between germline ends came to 18 bases.

This clonotype was counted between two and nine times. The genes are TRBV10-3 and TRBJ2-5; TRBD2 is a possible D gene (6 bases). The ends were cut back, 4 bases at V and 3 bases at J, with 12 bases in the middle. The CDR3 runs to 14 residues. Germline V CDR1 and CDR2: ENHRY, SYGVKD. Here the CDR3 reads CAISADGGKETQYF. The CDR3 nucleotides read TGTGCCATCAGTGCGGACGGCGGGAAAGAGACCCAGTACTTC.

This clonotype occurred a few times. The V gene is TRBV12-3 or TRBV12-4, the J gene TRBJ1-6; D not certain. Trimming removed 6 bases at V and 5 bases at J, with 5 bases between. CDR3 length: 12 amino acids. The CDR3 bases are TGTGCCAGCAGGATTGATAATTCACCCCTCCACTTT. It codes for CASRIDNSPLHF.

This clonotype came up many times. J is TRBJ1-1 and V is TRBV29-1; tentative D call: TRBD1 (6 bases). Germline values: CDR1 SQVTM, CDR2 ANQGSEA. The CDR3 contains 14 residues. V lost 2 bases and J lost 0, with 10 bases in between. CDR3 region: CSVERGGVNTEAFF. The CDR3 DNA follows: TGCAGCGTTGAAAGGGGGGGAGTGAACACTGAAGCTTTCTTT.

The chain is built from TRBV4-2 and TRBJ1-3; D is unclear. Trimming stripped 4 bases from V and 5 bases from J, with 15 bases between. The germline gives CDR1 LGHNA, CDR2 YNFKEQ. The CDR3 loop spans 15 amino acids. DNA for the CDR3: TGTGCCAGCAGCCCTCTTGTGGACCGGAGAAACACCATATATTTT. Translated, it gives CASSPLVDRRNTIYF.

The rearrangement links TRBV30 to TRBJ2-7; 10 bases are shared with TRBD1. Trimming removed 3 bases from V and 2 bases from J; junction bases left unmatched: 7. The CDR3 extends over 15 amino acids. Per germline, CDR1 GTSNPN and CDR2 SVGIG (reference sequence). The CDR3 protein is CAWRGDRGTPYEQYF. CDR3 in DNA: TGTGCCTGGAGAGGGGACAGGGGCACTCCCTACGAGCAGTACTTC.

This clonotype was seen a handful of times. CDR3 residues: CASGGAHTDTQYF. The CDR3 region has the DNA TGTGCCAGCGGTGGGGCCCACACAGATACGCAGTATTTT. This chain uses TRBV6-1 with TRBJ2-3, with D possibly being TRBD1 (5 bases). V was clipped by 8 bases and J by 2 bases, with 11 bases between them. The CDR3 has 13 amino acids. Germline V gene data show CDR1 as MNHNS and CDR2 as SASEGT.

There are a few counts of this clonotype. At one end, the junction sequence differs from germline, possibly due to a read error. V usage is TRBV5-1 and J usage is TRBJ2-5; 7 bases match TRBD1. The CDR3 spans 15 residues. The germline CDR1 and CDR2 sequences are SGHRS and YFSETQ. The CDR3 protein is CASSLGGTAQETQYF. CDR3 nucleotide sequence: TGTGCCAGCAGCTTAGGTGGGACAGCGCAAGAGACCCAGTACTTC.

In this sample, this clonotype turned up many times. This sequence joins TRBV4-3 and TRBJ2-1; TRBD2 agrees at 10 bases. This CDR3 region has 16 residues. CDR1 LGHNA and CDR2 YSLEER come from the germline V gene. V shed 6 bases and J 6 bases; nucleotides not matched to a gene: 11. The DNA of the CDR3 is TGCGCCAGCAGTCCTCGATACTCTAGCGGGGGCAATGAGCAGTTCTTC. Its translation is CASSPRYSSGGNEQFF.

This clonotype was picked up a small number of times. V usage is TRBV29-1 and J usage is TRBJ2-5, with a possible D match to TRBD1 (6 bases). Germline CDR1 and CDR2: SQVTM and ANQGSEA. The CDR3 is made up of 12 amino acids. V dropped 5 bases and J dropped 3 bases, with 10 bases sitting between them. The CDR3 bases are TGCAGCGTTCGGGACACTAAAGAGACCCAGTACTTC. Residues: CSVRDTKETQYF.

V and J are TRBV4-2 and TRBJ2-3, with 9 bases fitting TRBD2. The CDR3 runs to 14 residues. With V trimmed by 4 bases and J by 5 bases, 4 bases remained unmatched. Germline lookup yields CDR1 LGHNA and CDR2 YNFKEQ. The CDR3 region has the DNA TGTGCCAGCAGCCTTGGTAGCGGGAGAGATACGCAGTATTTT. Its protein is CASSLGSGRDTQYF.

The chain recombines TRBV10-3 with TRBJ2-7; tentative D call: TRBD2 (6 bases). Germline CDR1 reads ENHRY; CDR2 reads SYGVKD. Trimming left V 10 bases short and J 6 bases short, with 19 bases between. There are 13 residues in the CDR3. CDR3 amino acids: CATQPPGRSEQYF. The DNA of the CDR3 is TGTGCCACGCAACCTCCAGGGAGGAGCGAGCAGTACTTC.

This clonotype was counted once. This chain connects TRBV6-1 to TRBJ2-7, with 8 bases fitting TRBD1. The ends lost 6 bases at V and 0 bases at J; junction bases unmatched: 7. Germline values: CDR1 MNHNS, CDR2 SASEGT. CDR3 length: 15 residues. Here the CDR3 reads CASRNTGGASYEQYF. The CDR3 DNA follows: TGTGCCAGCAGAAACACAGGGGGTGCCTCCTACGAGCAGTACTTC.

The chain couples TRBV29-1 to TRBJ2-2, with D unclear. V shed 5 bases and J shed 6 bases, with 7 bases lying between them. The CDR3 loop spans 11 amino acids. The germline CDR1 and CDR2 sequences are SQVTM and ANQGSEA. The CDR3 spells CSVQDAGELFF. As DNA, the CDR3 is TGCAGCGTTCAGGACGCCGGGGAGCTGTTTTTT.

The DNA of the CDR3 is TGTGCCAGCTCTAAGGACAGGGGAGGAAGGAACGAGCAGTACTTC. Translation: CASSKDRGGRNEQYF. The chain recombines TRBV18 with TRBJ2-7; 9 bases fit TRBD1. The trim removed 6 bases at V and 5 bases at J, leaving 11 bases unmatched. Germline-derived CDR1 and CDR2 are KGHSH and LQKENI. The CDR3 covers 15 residues.

This clonotype was detected a few times. V is TRBV20-1 and J is TRBJ2-7, with 7 bases fitting TRBD1. Germline-derived CDR1 and CDR2 are DFQATT and SNEGSKA (reference sequence). V was pared by 5 bases and J by 6 bases, with 10 bases of the junction left unmatched. This CDR3 region has 13 residues. The CDR3 sequence: CSALVTGLGEQYF. The DNA for the CDR3 is TGCAGTGCTTTAGTGACAGGGTTAGGCGAGCAGTACTTC.

This clonotype has just a few counts. The chain is built from TRBV9 and TRBJ2-1; D is uncertain. The CDR3 length is 12 residues. The V gene lost 4 bases and the J gene lost 7 bases, with 9 bases spanning the gap. Germline V gives CDR1 SGDLS, CDR2 YYNGEE. CDR3: CASSTTGNEQFF. CDR3 DNA: TGTGCCAGCAGCACCACTGGGAATGAGCAGTTCTTC.

The rearrangement joins TRBV12-3 or TRBV12-4 to TRBJ2-3; D is tentatively TRBD1 or TRBD2 (5 bases each). Deletions cut 9 bases from V and 0 bases from J, with 13 bases between. CDR3 size: 14 residues. CDR3 DNA sequence: TGTGCCAGTCTTACGGGGCCTAGCACAGATACGCAGTATTTT. Protein product: CASLTGPSTDTQYF.

The chain has TRBV6-2 or TRBV6-3 and TRBJ1-1; D is unclear. V was pared by 5 bases and J by 4 bases, with 14 bases between. This CDR3 is built from 14 residues. Per the germline V gene, CDR1 is MNHEY and CDR2 is SVGEGT. The CDR3 DNA follows: TGTGCCAGCAGTACCCCATCAGGAGGCACTGAAGCTTTCTTT. It translates to CASSTPSGGTEAFF.